This T cell receptor (beta chain) was identified during a study of T cell responses to AZD1222 COVID-19 vaccine. Profiled with immunoSEQ multiplex PCR; TCRdb holds only in-frame clones, not every one. The profile shows approximately 150,000 clones, around 92% of them singletons. Trimming removed 6 bases at V and 7 bases at J, with 15 bases between. The CDR3 runs 14 residues. Germline V gene lookup returns CDR1 MNHNY and CDR2 SVGAGI (reference sequence). This chain links TRBV6-6 with TRBJ1-4; D is unclear. This clonotype was obtained from an adult in good health. This material consisted of peripheral blood, taken on day 0 of AZD1222 vaccination. The CDR3 sequence: CASRPERALEKLFF. CDR3 bases: TGTGCCAGCAGGCCTGAACGGGCCCTTGAAAAACTGTTTTTT.